One and the same sample provided the 18 T cell receptor beta chains below, sequenced in a study of T cell changes during pregnancy in multiple sclerosis. The table came from immunoSEQ multiplex PCR; TCRdb's copy has only in-frame clones and leaves some out. The profile covers 65,000 to 85,000 clones, with more than 90% appearing a single time and about 0.22% taken by the ten largest. The sample here was CD4+ T cells from peripheral blood mononuclear cells, taken before pregnancy. The receptor set was obtained from a female donor with multiple sclerosis, enrolled in a pregnancy study.

This rearrangement joins TRBV2 to TRBJ2-6; tentative D call: TRBD1 (5 bases). CDR1 is SNHLY, CDR2 FYNNEI, per germline. Trimming took 5 bases from V and 4 from J, leaving 15 bases between them. CDR3 length: 16 residues. In DNA, the CDR3 is TGTGCCAGCAGTACACCAAGGGGTGGCGGGGCCAACGTCCTGACTTTC. It is translated as CASSTPRGGGANVLTF.

The chain joins TRBV5-4 to TRBJ1-6, with D unresolved. The CDR3 is 14 amino acids. The V end was cut by 6 bases, the J end by 4 bases, with 11 bases between. The germline CDR1 and CDR2 sequences are SGHNT and YYREEE (reference sequence). CDR3 bases: TGTGCCAGCACCCTAGGAGGGTATAATTCACCCCTCCACTTT. It is translated as CASTLGGYNSPLHF.

The chain carries TRBV5-4 and TRBJ2-3; 7 bases match TRBD1. The V gene end was trimmed by 4 bases and the J gene end by 4 bases; junction bases not matched to a gene: 3. The germline CDR1 and CDR2 sequences are SGHNT and YYREEE (reference sequence). The CDR3 runs to 13 residues. CDR3 amino acids: CASSTDRADTQYF. The CDR3, as DNA: TGTGCCAGCAGCACCGACAGGGCAGATACGCAGTATTTT.

This clone was recorded only once. The chain couples TRBV5-1 to TRBJ1-5; 7 bases fit TRBD1. The V segment lost 0 bases and the J segment 3 bases; nucleotides outside the gene matches: 3. The germline V gene encodes CDR1 SGHRS and CDR2 YFSETQ. CDR3 length: 15 residues. The CDR3 sequence is CASSLAGTDNQPQHF. In nucleotides, the CDR3 is TGCGCCAGCAGCTTGGCTGGGACAGACAATCAGCCCCAGCATTTT.

This chain connects TRBV5-1 to TRBJ2-7; 11 nucleotides agree with TRBD2. The CDR3 has 22 amino acids. V shed 5 bases, J shed 0 bases, and the junction held 25 bases outside the gene matches. Germline CDR1 and CDR2: SGHRS and YFSETQ. The CDR3 DNA reads TGCGCCAGCAGACCAACGCCCTCAATGGGGCTAGCGGGAGGTCTAAGCTCCTACGAGCAGTACTTC. Translation gives CASRPTPSMGLAGGLSSYEQYF.

J is TRBJ2-1 and V is TRBV9; D gene unclear. This CDR3 has 16 residues. Germline CDR1 reads SGDLS; CDR2 reads YYNGEE. Trimming took 0 bases from V and 7 from J, leaving 17 bases between them. CDR3 sequence reads: CASSVGEGGSWNEQFF. Here the CDR3 DNA reads TGTGCCAGCAGCGTAGGAGAAGGCGGTAGTTGGAATGAGCAGTTCTTC. Based on the CDR3 plus reference TRBV9 and TRBJ2-1, the full variable domain is DSGVTQTPKHLITATGQRVTLRCSPRSGDLSVYWYQQSLDQGLQFLIQYYNGEERAKGNILERFSAQQFPDLHSELNLSSLELGDSALYFCASSVGEGGSWNEQFFGPGTRLTVL.

In its sample, this clone was seen once. J is TRBJ1-2 and V is TRBV6-1, with TRBD1 as a possible D gene (6 bases). The CDR3 has 15 amino acids. The V end was cut by 5 bases, the J end by 5 bases, with 18 bases between. Per germline, CDR1 MNHNS and CDR2 SASEGT. The CDR3 nucleotides are TGTGCCAGCAGTTTCGAACAGGGAAGCATTTATGGCTACACCTTC. This gives the protein CASSFEQGSIYGYTF.

The chain uses TRBV5-6 and TRBJ2-7; weak D call: TRBD1 (6 bases). CDR3 length: 16 residues. With 0 bases removed from V and 0 bases from J, the gap between germline ends came to 13 bases. The germline V gene encodes CDR1 SGHDT and CDR2 YYEEEE. CDR3 coding DNA: TGTGCCAGCAGCTTGGCGTACGGGACAAACTCCTACGAGCAGTACTTC. Translated, it gives CASSLAYGTNSYEQYF.

The chain uses TRBV5-4 and TRBJ2-2; 7 nucleotides line up with TRBD2. CDR1 is SGHNT and CDR2 is YYREEE in the germline V gene (reference sequence). This CDR3 is 17 amino acids long. Trimming removed 0 bases from V and 7 bases from J; junction bases left unmatched: 12. The CDR3 DNA is TGTGCCAGCAGCTTGGTTCCGGGGGAGGGCCGCAGCGGGGAGCTGTTTTTT. Protein: CASSLVPGEGRSGELFF.

The J gene is TRBJ1-1, the V gene TRBV6-1, with a weak D call TRBD1 (5 bases). Germline CDR1 reads MNHNS; CDR2 reads SASEGT. V was trimmed by 5 bases and J by 0 bases, leaving 13 bases between them. CDR3 length: 15 residues. The CDR3 sequence: CASSMGGHVNTEAFF. CDR3 nucleotide sequence: TGTGCCAGCAGTATGGGAGGACACGTGAACACTGAAGCTTTCTTT.

V gene TRBV7-2 combines with J gene TRBJ2-7; D gene unclear. With 5 bases removed from V and 3 bases from J, the gap between germline ends came to 11 bases. The CDR3 loop spans 13 amino acids. Per the germline V gene, CDR1 is SGHTA and CDR2 is FQGNSA. The CDR3 loop is CASSPSPLYEQYF. CDR3 nucleotide sequence: TGTGCCAGCAGCCCCAGTCCGCTCTACGAGCAGTACTTC.

Only one count was recorded for this clone. The chain carries TRBV10-3 and TRBJ2-3, with TRBD1 matching 7 bases. J gave up 6 bases and V 2 bases, and 5 bases lay outside the gene matches. This CDR3 has 14 residues. Germline V gene sequence: CDR1 ENHRY, CDR2 SYGVKD. CDR3 DNA: TGTGCCATCAGTGAGCAACAGGGGATCGATACGCAGTATTTT. Its translation: CAISEQQGIDTQYF.

The chain couples TRBV9 to TRBJ2-1, with D tentatively TRBD1 (5 bases). Trimming stripped 2 bases from V and 6 bases from J, with 6 bases between. CDR3 length equals 12 residues. CDR1 SGDLS and CDR2 YYNGEE come from the germline V gene. CDR3 loop: CASSVTGNEQFF. For the CDR3, the DNA is TGTGCCAGCAGCGTTACAGGCAATGAGCAGTTCTTC.

This clone appeared a single time. The J gene is TRBJ1-6, the V gene TRBV19, with 9 bases that match TRBD1. The CDR3 consists of 15 residues. Germline V gene lookup returns CDR1 LNHDA and CDR2 SQIVND (reference sequence). Germline trimming cut 7 bases from V and 9 bases from J; bases unmatched to any gene: 10. The CDR3 spells CASTNPGQGGSPLHF. CDR3 coding DNA: TGTGCCAGTACCAACCCGGGACAGGGCGGTTCACCCCTCCACTTT.

The V and J genes are TRBV30 and TRBJ2-2, with a tentative D call TRBD1 (5 bases). This CDR3 is built from 17 residues. The germline V gene encodes CDR1 GTSNPN and CDR2 SVGIG (reference sequence). With 2 bases removed from V and 2 bases from J, the gap between germline ends came to 18 bases. CDR3 sequence (DNA): TGTGCCTGGAGTAACCGCGGCAGGGCCATTAACACCGGGGAGCTGTTTTTT. It specifies CAWSNRGRAINTGELFF.

The genes are TRBV6-4 and TRBJ2-3, with 10 bases identical to TRBD2. The V and J ends lost 4 bases and 3 bases, in that order; junction bases with no gene match: 7. The germline CDR1 and CDR2 sequences are MRHNA and SNTAGT. This CDR3 is 16 amino acids long. CDR3 DNA: TGTGCCAGCAGTGTCCTAGCGGGAGCAGGAACAGATACGCAGTATTTT. Its translation is CASSVLAGAGTDTQYF.

The chain couples TRBV4-2 to TRBJ1-4; the D is unclear. This CDR3 comprises 15 residues. Looked up from germline, CDR1 is LGHNA and CDR2 is YNFKEQ. The germline V and J ends were trimmed by 1 base and 7 bases, with 13 bases remaining between them. As DNA, the CDR3 is TGTGCCAGCAGCCAAGCTCGGGAGGGAGGTGAAAAACTGTTTTTT. It yields the protein CASSQAREGGEKLFF.

The chain combines TRBV5-1 with TRBJ1-3; D remains unclear. Germline loops: CDR1 SGHRS, CDR2 YFSETQ. This CDR3 is built from 17 residues. Deletions cut 0 bases from V and 4 bases from J, with 17 bases between. The CDR3 spells CASSLGGSLRPGNTIYF. The CDR3 DNA is TGCGCCAGCAGCTTGGGAGGTAGCCTCCGGCCCGGAAACACCATATATTTT.